The TCR beta chain described here comes from a study of cytomegalovirus exposure and HLA in healthy donors. Whole-study results and caveats: One variant, a missense change in DCLRE1C, was linked in a later analysis to TCR beta V- and J-gene trimming.

In regard to this clone: The target antigen is unknown.

Germline assignment: CDR1 SEHNR and CDR2 FQNEAQ (reference sequence). Trimming shortened V by 5 bases and J by 7 bases, and 8 bases separated the two germline ends. CDR3 length: 12 amino acids. PCR amplification relied on 60 Vbeta primers (plus 13 Jbeta primers). Measured with immunoSEQ multiplex PCR; TCRdb has only the in-frame clones, and not every one. The sample lists over 150,000 clones, 80% occurring once. The chain combines TRBV7-9 with TRBJ1-4, with D hard to call. The origin of this receptor is a boy aged 5-17 years in good health and CMV-seronegative. What was sequenced was PBMCs. The CDR3 loop is CASSARIEKLFF. For the CDR3, the DNA is TGTGCCAGCAGCGCTAGGATTGAAAAACTGTTTTTT. Looking up the rest from reference TRBV7-9 and TRBJ1-4 gives the full variable domain: DTGVSQNPRHKITKRGQNVTFRCDPISEHNRLYWYRQTLGQGPEFLTYFQNEAQLEKSRLLSDRFSAERPKGSFSTLEIQRTEQGDSAMYLCASSARIEKLFFGSGTQLSVL.